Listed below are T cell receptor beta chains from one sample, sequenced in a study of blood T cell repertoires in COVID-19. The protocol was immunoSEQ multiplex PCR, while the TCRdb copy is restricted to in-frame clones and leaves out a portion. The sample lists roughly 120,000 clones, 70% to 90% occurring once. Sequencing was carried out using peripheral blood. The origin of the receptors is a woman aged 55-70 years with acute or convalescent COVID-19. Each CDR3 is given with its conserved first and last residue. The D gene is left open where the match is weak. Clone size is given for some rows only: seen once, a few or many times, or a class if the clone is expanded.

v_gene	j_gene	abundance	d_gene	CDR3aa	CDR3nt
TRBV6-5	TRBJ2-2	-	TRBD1	CASRFTGGRTGELFF	TGTGCCAGCAGGTTTACAGGGGGACGCACCGGGGAGCTGTTTTTT
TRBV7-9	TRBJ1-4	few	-	CASSFARGATNEKLFF	TGTGCCAGCAGCTTCGCAAGGGGTGCAACTAATGAAAAACTGTTTTTT
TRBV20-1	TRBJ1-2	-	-	CSARPTGGYTF	TGCAGTGCTAGGCCAACGGGGGGCTACACCTTC
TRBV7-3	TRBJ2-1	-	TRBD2	CASSRAPSGGVYNEQFF	TGTGCCAGCAGCCGAGCACCAAGCGGGGGTGTCTACAATGAGCAGTTCTTC
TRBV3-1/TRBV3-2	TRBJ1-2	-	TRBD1	CASSPSFLTGTGIGYGYTF	TGTGCCAGCAGCCCTTCTTTCCTTACCGGGACAGGGATTGGATATGGCTACACCTTC
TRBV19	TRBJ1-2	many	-	CASRVSYGYTF	TGTGCCAGTAGAGTGAGCTATGGCTACACCTTC
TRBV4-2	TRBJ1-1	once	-	CASSQESDSGAYTEAFF	TGTGCCAGCAGCCAAGAGTCTGATTCAGGGGCTTACACTGAAGCTTTCTTT
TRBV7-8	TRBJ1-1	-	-	CASSPVFTEAFF	TGTGCCAGCAGCCCAGTTTTCACTGAAGCTTTCTTT
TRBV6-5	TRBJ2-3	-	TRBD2	CASSRPPGGTDTQYF	TGTGCCAGCAGCCGGCCTCCGGGGGGGACAGATACGCAGTATTTT
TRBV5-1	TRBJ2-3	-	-	CASSSQSTERGSTQYF	TGCGCCAGCAGCTCACAGTCCACCGAGAGGGGGAGTACGCAGTATTTT
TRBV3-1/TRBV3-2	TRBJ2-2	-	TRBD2	CASSQDSSGSRTGELFF	TGTGCCAGCAGCCAAGATTCTAGCGGGAGTCGGACCGGGGAGCTGTTTTTT
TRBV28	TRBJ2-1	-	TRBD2	CASAPTSGGNEQFF	TGTGCCAGCGCTCCGACTAGCGGGGGAAATGAGCAGTTCTTC
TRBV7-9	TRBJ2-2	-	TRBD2	CADRRRETLGELFF	TGTGCCGACCGACGGCGGGAGACCTTAGGGGAGCTGTTTTTT
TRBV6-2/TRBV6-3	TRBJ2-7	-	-	CASSYLRGYEQYF	TGTGCCAGCAGTTACCTTCGGGGGTACGAGCAGTACTTC
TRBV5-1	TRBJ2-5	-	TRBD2	CASSLGQRGTQETQYF	TGCGCCAGCAGCTTGGGTCAGCGGGGGACCCAAGAGACCCAGTACTTC
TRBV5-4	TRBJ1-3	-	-	CASSLTFGGRANTIYF	TGTGCCAGCAGCTTGACCTTCGGGGGGAGAGCGAACACCATATATTTT
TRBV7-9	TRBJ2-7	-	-	CASSLPGSSYEQYF	TGTGCCAGCAGCTTACCCGGGAGCTCCTACGAGCAGTACTTC
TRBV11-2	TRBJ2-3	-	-	CASSLWGADTQYF	TGTGCCAGCAGCTTATGGGGGGCAGATACGCAGTATTTT
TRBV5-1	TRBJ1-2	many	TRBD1	CASSSGQGMATF	TGCGCCAGCAGCTCCGGACAGGGAATGGCCACCTTC
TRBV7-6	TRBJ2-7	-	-	CASSSPGHKPHEQYF	TGTGCCAGCAGCTCGCCGGGACATAAACCCCACGAGCAGTACTTC
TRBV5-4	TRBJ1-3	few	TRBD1	CASSGISGGTSGNTIYF	TGTGCCAGCAGCGGGATCTCAGGGGGAACCTCTGGAAACACCATATATTTT
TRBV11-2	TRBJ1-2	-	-	CASSLGLEHYGYTF	TGTGCCAGCAGCTTAGGTCTGGAGCACTATGGCTACACCTTC
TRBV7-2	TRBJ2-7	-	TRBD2	CASSPGGGRLPYEQYF	TGTGCCAGCAGCCCAGGAGGCGGGAGGCTCCCTTACGAGCAGTACTTC
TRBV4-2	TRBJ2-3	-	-	CASSHSVASAITDTQYF	TGTGCCAGCAGCCATTCTGTGGCTAGCGCTATCACAGATACGCAGTATTTT
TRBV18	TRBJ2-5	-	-	CASSPNLEETQYF	TGTGCCAGCTCACCAAACTTGGAAGAGACCCAGTACTTC
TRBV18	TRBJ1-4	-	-	CASSPQGREKLFF	TGTGCCAGCTCACCACAGGGGAGGGAAAAACTGTTTTTT
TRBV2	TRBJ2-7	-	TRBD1	CASSLGDRGPYEQYF	TGTGCCAGCAGTCTTGGAGACAGGGGACCCTACGAGCAGTACTTC
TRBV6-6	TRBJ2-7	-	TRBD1	CASRDSRQGAIDEQYF	TGTGCCAGCAGAGATTCCAGACAGGGGGCTATAGACGAGCAGTACTTC
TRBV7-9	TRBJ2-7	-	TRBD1	CASSLNGGTGNRGSYEQYF	TGTGCCAGCAGCTTAAATGGTGGGACAGGGAACAGGGGCTCCTACGAGCAGTACTTC
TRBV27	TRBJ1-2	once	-	CASSLNYGNYGYTF	TGTGCCAGCAGTTTAAATTACGGGAACTATGGCTACACCTTC
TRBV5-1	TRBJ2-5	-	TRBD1	CASSVAGTEQETQYF	TGCGCCAGCAGCGTAGCCGGGACAGAGCAAGAGACCCAGTACTTC
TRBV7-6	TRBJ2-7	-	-	CASSFGRAYEQYF	TGTGCCAGCAGCTTCGGCAGGGCCTACGAGCAGTACTTC
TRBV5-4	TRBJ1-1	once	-	CASSQTDSTEAFF	TGTGCCAGCAGCCAGACAGACTCCACTGAAGCTTTCTTT
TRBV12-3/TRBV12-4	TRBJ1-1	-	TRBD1	CASTRGSEAFF	TGTGCCAGCACCAGGGGGTCTGAAGCTTTCTTT
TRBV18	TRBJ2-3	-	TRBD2	CASSWTSGGAGDTQYF	TGTGCCAGCTCATGGACTAGCGGGGGGGCCGGAGATACGCAGTATTTT
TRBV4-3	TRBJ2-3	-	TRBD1	CASSQERTGGLDTQYF	TGCGCCAGCAGCCAAGAGCGGACAGGGGGTTTAGATACGCAGTATTTT
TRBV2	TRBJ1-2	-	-	CASSGGEGGYTF	TGTGCCAGCAGTGGAGGCGAGGGCGGCTACACCTTC
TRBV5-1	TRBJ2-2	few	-	CASSLIVTGTGELFF	TGCGCCAGCAGCTTGATCGTTACGGGCACCGGGGAGCTGTTTTTT
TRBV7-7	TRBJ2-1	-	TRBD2	CASSLRASGSSYNEQFF	TGTGCTAGCAGCTTAAGGGCTAGCGGGAGCTCCTACAATGAGCAGTTCTTC
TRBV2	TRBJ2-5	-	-	CASSTNSDLRETQYF	TGTGCCAGCAGTACCAACTCCGATTTACGAGAGACCCAGTACTTC
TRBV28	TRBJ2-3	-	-	CASSLRRDSRPGTQYF	TGTGCCAGCAGTTTAAGGCGGGACTCCAGACCAGGTACGCAGTATTTT
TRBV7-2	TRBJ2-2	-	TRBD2	CASRGLVSGELFF	TGTGCCAGCAGGGGACTAGTCTCCGGGGAGCTGTTTTTT
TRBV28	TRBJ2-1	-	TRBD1	CASSLRVTGGHNEQFF	TGTGCCAGCAGTTTACGTGTGACAGGGGGCCACAATGAGCAGTTCTTC
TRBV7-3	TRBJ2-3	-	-	CASSSGANWADTQYF	TGTGCCAGCAGCTCTGGGGCAAACTGGGCAGATACGCAGTATTTT
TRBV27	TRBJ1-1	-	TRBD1	CASSPERTGGGRAWNTEAFF	TGTGCCAGCAGTCCCGAAAGGACAGGGGGTGGCCGGGCGTGGAACACTGAAGCTTTCTTT
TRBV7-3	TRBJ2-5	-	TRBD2	CASSFWGGRAAETQYF	TGTGCCAGCAGCTTCTGGGGCGGGAGGGCCGCAGAGACCCAGTACTTC
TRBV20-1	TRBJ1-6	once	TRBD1	CSASTRQGANSPLHF	TGCAGTGCTAGTACCCGACAGGGGGCCAATTCACCCCTCCACTTT
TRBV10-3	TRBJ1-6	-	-	CAIRKTGSPLHF	TGTGCCATCAGGAAAACAGGGTCACCCCTCCACTTT
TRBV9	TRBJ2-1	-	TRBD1	CASTKDRVSNEQFF	TGTGCCAGCACCAAGGACAGGGTCAGTAATGAGCAGTTCTTC
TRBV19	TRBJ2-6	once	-	CASSIGGFSGANVLTF	TGTGCCAGTAGTATAGGGGGCTTCTCTGGGGCCAACGTCCTGACTTTC
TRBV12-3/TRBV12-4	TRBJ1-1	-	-	CASSFSGRLEAFF	TGTGCCAGCAGTTTTTCAGGGCGGTTGGAAGCTTTCTTT
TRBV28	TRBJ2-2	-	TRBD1	CASSLAPGQGTGELFF	TGTGCCAGCAGTTTGGCCCCGGGACAGGGTACCGGGGAGCTGTTTTTT
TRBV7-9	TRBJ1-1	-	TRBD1	CASRGTGYTEAFF	TGTGCCAGCAGGGGGACAGGGTACACTGAAGCTTTCTTT